This TCR beta chain was sequenced for a study of OX40 agonist ivuxolimab in advanced cancers. Study-level information: Ivuxolimab, an antibody acting as an agonist of OX40 (CD134), was used to treat patients. Partial responses were achieved by three patients: one hepatocellular carcinoma, two cutaneous melanoma.

Patients with a history of autoimmune disease or on systemic immunosuppression were excluded. Some clones are missing from TCRdb's copy, which holds only in-frame ones; the method was immunoSEQ multiplex PCR. The repertoire has about 54,000 clones, roughly four fifths of them found once; the top ten carry approximately 0.7%. V dropped 3 bases and J dropped 5 bases, with 14 bases sitting between them. CDR3 length: 14 residues. Per germline, CDR1 KGHSH and CDR2 LQKENI. The source was CD4+ or CD8+ T cells sorted from blood, collected in a trial of the OX40 agonist ivuxolimab. This chain connects TRBV18 to TRBJ2-7, with D tentatively TRBD2 (7 bases). The clonotype comes from an adult with an advanced solid tumor such as melanoma, head and neck, liver or kidney cancer. CDR3: CASSPPGGLDEQYF. CDR3 nucleotide sequence: TGTGCCAGCTCACCCCCGGGGGGCCTGGACGAGCAGTACTTC.